A selection of T cell receptor beta chains follows, all from one sample in a study of prognosis after radiotherapy for stage I lung cancer. TCRdb re-derived calls from the multiplex PCR reads in MiXCR, one entry per CDR3 protein. The sample shows around 31,000 distinct CDR3 sequences, about half of them seen only once. Sequencing was performed on PBMCs, taken before or after stereotactic body radiation therapy (not recorded which). These receptors all stem from a donor over 45 with non-small cell lung cancer. CDR3s include the opening cysteine and the closing phenylalanine or tryptophan. D genes are given only for firm matches. Part of the rows lack a size; the others show once, few, many or a class for expanded clones.

clone size	V gene	D gene	J gene	CDR3 DNA	CDR3 protein
NA	TRBV5-1	NA	TRBJ2-3	TGCGCCAGCAGCTTTAGCCCCACAGTCACAGATACGCAGTATTTT	CASSFSPTVTDTQYF
NA	TRBV6-5	NA	TRBJ2-3	TGTGCCAGCAGTTACACCAAGGGCGCCAGGGGGGTTGGACAGCCAGATACGAAGTATTTT	CASSYTKGARGVGQPDTKYF
few	TRBV5-1	NA	TRBJ2-3	TGCGCCAGCAGCTTGAGGGGAGCTAGCCGAGGCACAGATACGCAGTATTTT	CASSLRGASRGTDTQYF
NA	TRBV24-1	NA	TRBJ2-2	TGTGCCACCATCCCGTCGGCATCGAACACCTGGGAGCTGTTTTTT	CATIPSASNTWELFF
NA	TRBV28	NA	TRBJ1-2	TGTGCCAGCAGTACAACCCGGGACCACTATGGCTACACCTTC	CASSTTRDHYGYTF
many	TRBV5-1	TRBD1	TRBJ2-5	TGCGCCGGTGACAGGGGGGGTGAGACCCAGTACTTC	CAGDRGGETQYF
NA	TRBV6-5	NA	TRBJ1-5	TGTGCCAGCATTTACTCCGGGGGTAAGCATTTT	CASIYSGGKHF
many	TRBV6-2/TRBV6-3	NA	TRBJ2-5	TGTGCCAGCAGGCCTCTAAGCGGGTACCAAGAGACCCAGTACTTC	CASRPLSGYQETQYF
NA	TRBV7-2	NA	TRBJ2-3	TGTGCCAGTACCCTCTACACAGATACGCAGTATTTT	CASTLYTDTQYF
NA	TRBV30	NA	TRBJ1-3	TGTGCCTGGACCAACACCTACTCTGGAAACACCATATATTTT	CAWTNTYSGNTIYF